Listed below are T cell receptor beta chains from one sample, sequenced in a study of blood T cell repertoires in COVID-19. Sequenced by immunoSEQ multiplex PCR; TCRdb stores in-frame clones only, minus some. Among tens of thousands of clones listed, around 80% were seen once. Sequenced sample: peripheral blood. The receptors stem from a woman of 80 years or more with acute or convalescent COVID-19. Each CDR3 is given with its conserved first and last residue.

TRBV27	CASSLGRGGTEAFF
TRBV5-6	CASSLGTGIPLHF
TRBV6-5	CATRSGNTIYF
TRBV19	CASSPVGLAGGPAKNIQYF
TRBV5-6	CASSRMDRGHQPQHF
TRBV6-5	CASSIGVGQPQHF
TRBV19	CASSFRGTEAFF
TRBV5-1	CASSLPVAGTEAFF
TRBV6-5	CASSQPDRNTGELFF
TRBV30	CAYDRGSDIQYF
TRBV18	CASSSTGASNEKLFF
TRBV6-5	CASSSPGETVYGYTF
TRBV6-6	CASSYSGAAYEQYF
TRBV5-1	CASSFITGTGDGYTF
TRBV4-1	CASSLGTFQETQYF
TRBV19	CASSIARDGLYGYTF
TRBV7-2	CASSPGQGSLQPQHF
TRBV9	CASSVGGGRASTDTQYF
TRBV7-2	CASSLGRVGGKLFF
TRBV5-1	CASSIGIGRGEKLFF
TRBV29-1	CSAGTQDQPQHF
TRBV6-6	CASSAQGVGSEAFF
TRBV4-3	CASSQETGWGNTIYF
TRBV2	CASKDSMNTEAFF
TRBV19	CASTLASEAFF
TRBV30	CAFSSGGTWSYEQYF
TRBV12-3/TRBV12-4	CASRQTGNDGYTF
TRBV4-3	CASSQDLGQGGSEAFF
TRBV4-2	CASSQEWSGGANTDTQYF
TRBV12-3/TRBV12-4	CASRTSGDQPQHF
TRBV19	CASSRSTVSFNEKLFF
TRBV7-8	CASSPKSGQPYNEQFF
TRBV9	CASSSGTGNTGELFF
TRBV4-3	CASSPGLAGLGDEQFF
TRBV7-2	CASSTLGGDTEAFF
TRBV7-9	CASTRAGGLYSEQFF
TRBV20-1	CSASRGSSSYEQYF
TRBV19	CASSRIVALGIRNEQFF
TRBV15	CATSGRGSIGGYTF
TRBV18	CASSLNVDRDNSPLHF
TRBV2	CASSVGAGIYEQYF
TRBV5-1	CASSLGQNTGELFF